This record looks at one TCR beta chain sequence and its context. The record originates from a study of blood T cells in healthy people across ages. Together with a sample-barcoded 5' primer, a J-beta primer mix was included in a second PCR lasting about 7 to 11 cycles. TCRdb independently ran MiXCR on the 5' RACE reads; one entry per CDR3 protein. The table includes 1,100,000 or so distinct CDR3 sequences, 40% to 45% detected once. The CDR3 is 13 residues long. V was pared by 6 bases and J by 6 bases, with 3 bases of the junction left unmatched. CDR1 is MNHNS, CDR2 SASEGT, per germline. The rearrangement joins TRBV6-1 to TRBJ1-2, with 11 bases that match TRBD1. Material: blood. This receptor was taken from a woman aged 55-70 years in good health. The CDR3 DNA is TGTGCCAGCAGGGCGGACAGGGGGCATGGCTACACCTTC. Translation gives CASRADRGHGYTF.